This T cell receptor (beta chain) was found in a study of technical replicates of blood from four donors. The CDR3 is 12 amino acids. The V segment lost 6 bases and the J segment 5 bases; nucleotides outside the gene matches: 1. The germline V gene encodes CDR1 SNHLY and CDR2 FYNNEI. Profiled with immunoSEQ multiplex PCR; TCRdb holds only in-frame clones, not every one. The sample shows some 57,000 clones, about 96% of them seen only once. The TCR comes from a human donor in good health. The sequenced sample consisted of T cells isolated from PBMCs. This chain links TRBV2 with TRBJ2-5; 9 bases fit TRBD1. In DNA, the CDR3 is TGTGCCAGCAGGGACAGGGGTGAGACCCAGTACTTC. This gives the protein CASRDRGETQYF.